The entry below gives a single TCR beta chain sequence along with its context. The source of the sample is a study of blood T cell repertoires in COVID-19. How the authors handled the data: Using reference gene primer amplification, nucleated cell counts were estimated. Here immunoSEQ multiplex PCR was the method, and the copy in TCRdb shows in-frame clones only, minus some. V, J and clone size reflect that table, while D and trimming were determined from the DNA. Here the sample spans almost 250,000 clones, around 86% being singletons. CDR3 length equals 16 residues. Between the trimmed V and J ends, which lost 2 bases and 2 bases, there was a span of 16 bases. Germline CDR1 SGHTA, CDR2 FQGTGA.

Sequencing was done on a sample of peripheral blood. The V call is TRBV7-3, the J call TRBJ2-7; tentative D call: TRBD2 (7 bases). The sequence was obtained from a woman aged 55 to 70 who had recovered from COVID-19. The CDR3 nucleotides read TGTGCCAGCAGCTTACGAGGGGGGGACTTCGCCTACGAGCAGTACTTC. Its protein product is CASSLRGGDFAYEQYF.